What follows are 6 T cell receptor beta chains derived from one specimen sequenced in a study of blood T cell repertoires in COVID-19. Clones were read by immunoSEQ multiplex PCR, and TCRdb kept only the in-frame ones, dropping some. This table holds about 120,000 clones, over 70% found once. Input material: peripheral blood. The receptor set was obtained from a woman aged 70-85 years with acute or convalescent COVID-19.

The chain uses TRBV5-1 and TRBJ1-2, with unresolved D. Germline CDR1 and CDR2: SGHRS and YFSETQ. V was trimmed by 0 bases and J by 7 bases, leaving 16 bases between them. This CDR3 has 15 residues. CDR3 DNA sequence: TGCGCCAGCAGCTTGGGACGGGAGACGATCGGTGGCTACACCTTC. Encoded protein: CASSLGRETIGGYTF.

The chain couples TRBV5-1 to TRBJ2-3; D unresolved. CDR3 length: 14 amino acids. CDR1 and CDR2 from the germline V gene are SGHRS and YFSETQ. V was shortened by 4 bases and J by 2 bases, with 11 bases between the two germline ends. CDR3 sequence (DNA): TGCGCCAGCAGCCACGGAGATTTCACAGATACGCAGTATTTT. This gives the protein CASSHGDFTDTQYF. Looking up the rest from reference TRBV5-1 and TRBJ2-3 gives the full variable domain: KAGVTQTPRYLIKTRGQQVTLSCSPISGHRSVSWYQQTPGQGLQFLFEYFSETQRNKGNFPGRFSGRQFSNSRSEMNVSTLELGDSALYLCASSHGDFTDTQYFGPGTRLTVL.

This clone is a singleton in its sample. The chain uses TRBV5-1 and TRBJ2-2; 7 nucleotides match TRBD1. Germline V gene data show CDR1 as SGHRS and CDR2 as YFSETQ. J lost 4 bases, V lost 3 bases, and 3 bases had no gene match. The length of the CDR3 is 14 residues. In nucleotides, the CDR3 is TGCGCCAGCAGCTCGGGACAGCCCACCGGGGAGCTGTTTTTT. It encodes CASSSGQPTGELFF.

This clone was seen once. This chain joins TRBV24-1 and TRBJ2-2; a weak D match, TRBD1 (7 bases). Germline V gives CDR1 KGHDR, CDR2 SFDVKD. This CDR3 comprises 16 residues. V was clipped by 3 bases and J by 0 bases, with 10 bases between them. This CDR3 is CATSDQGGSNTGELFF. The CDR3, as DNA: TGTGCCACCAGTGATCAGGGGGGTTCGAACACCGGGGAGCTGTTTTTT.

The rearrangement uses TRBV2 and TRBJ2-2; 8 bases map to TRBD2. Germline lookup yields CDR1 SNHLY and CDR2 FYNNEI. The ends lost 5 bases at V and 7 bases at J; junction bases unmatched: 15. The CDR3 loop spans 17 amino acids. CDR3: CASSPRGLAEAGGELFF. In DNA, the CDR3 is TGTGCCAGCAGTCCGAGAGGACTAGCAGAAGCCGGCGGGGAGCTGTTTTTT.

A single count supports this clone. The CDR3 here is CASSPSGLAGAEQFF. The CDR3 coding sequence is TGTGCCAGCAGCCCCTCCGGGCTAGCGGGGGCCGAGCAGTTCTTC. The chain links TRBV3-1 (or the pseudogene TRBV3-2) to TRBJ2-1, with TRBD2 matching 10 bases. CDR1 LGHDT and CDR2 YNNKEL come from the germline V gene (reference sequence). The CDR3 runs 15 residues. V was clipped by 4 bases and J by 10 bases; unmatched bases: 10.